Presented here are 2 T cell receptor beta chains from one specimen sequenced in a study of identical twins. Via MiXCR, TCRdb re-called the 5' RACE reads, giving one row per CDR3 protein. The table lists around 670,000 distinct CDR3 sequences, 6.1% of them singletons. The specimen sequenced was naive T cells sorted from blood. The receptor set was obtained from a man between 18 and 35 years old in good health.

The CDR3 DNA reads as TGTGCCTGGAGTTCCTGGACAGGATGGAATGAAAAACTGTTTTTT. Amino acid sequence: CAWSSWTGWNEKLFF. The V call is TRBV30, the J call TRBJ1-4; 7 bases are a match to TRBD1. The CDR3 runs to 15 residues. CDR1 and CDR2 (germline): GTSNPN, SVGIG (reference sequence). Germline trimming cut 2 bases from V and 5 bases from J; bases unmatched to any gene: 8.

The chain carries TRBV27 and TRBJ2-7; 11 nucleotides agree with TRBD2. The length of the CDR3 is 16 residues. Trimming cost V 3 bases and J 6 bases; bases outside gene matches: 10. CDR1 and CDR2 from the germline V gene are MNHEY and SMNVEV (reference sequence). Here the CDR3 DNA reads TGTGCCAGCAGTTTCTTAGCGGGAGGGAGCCTCGGCGAGCAGTACGTC. It yields the protein CASSFLAGGSLGEQYV.